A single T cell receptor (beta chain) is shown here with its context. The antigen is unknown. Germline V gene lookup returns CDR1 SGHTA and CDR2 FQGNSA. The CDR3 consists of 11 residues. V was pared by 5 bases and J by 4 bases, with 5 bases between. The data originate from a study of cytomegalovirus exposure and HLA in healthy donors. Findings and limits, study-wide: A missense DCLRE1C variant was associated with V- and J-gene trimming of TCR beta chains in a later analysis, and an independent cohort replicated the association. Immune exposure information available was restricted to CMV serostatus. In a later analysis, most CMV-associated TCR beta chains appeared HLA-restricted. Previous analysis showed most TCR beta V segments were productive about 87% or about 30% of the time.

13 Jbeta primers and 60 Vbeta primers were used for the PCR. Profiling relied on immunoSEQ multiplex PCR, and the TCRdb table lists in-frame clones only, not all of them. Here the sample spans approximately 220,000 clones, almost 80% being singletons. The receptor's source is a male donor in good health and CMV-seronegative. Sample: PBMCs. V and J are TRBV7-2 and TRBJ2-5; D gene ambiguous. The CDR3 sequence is CASSNGETQYF. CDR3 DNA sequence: TGTGCCAGCAGCAACGGAGAGACCCAGTACTTC.